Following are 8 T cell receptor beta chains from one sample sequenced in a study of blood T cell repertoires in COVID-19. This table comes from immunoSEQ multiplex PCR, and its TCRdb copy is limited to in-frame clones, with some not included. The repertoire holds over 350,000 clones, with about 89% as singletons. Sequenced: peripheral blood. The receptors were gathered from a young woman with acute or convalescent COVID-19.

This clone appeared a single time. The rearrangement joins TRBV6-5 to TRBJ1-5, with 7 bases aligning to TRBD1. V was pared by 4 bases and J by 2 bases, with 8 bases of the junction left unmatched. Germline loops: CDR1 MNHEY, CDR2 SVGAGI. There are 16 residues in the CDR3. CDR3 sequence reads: CASSSTGTAGNQPQHF. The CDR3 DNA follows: TGTGCCAGCAGTTCCACCGGGACAGCCGGCAATCAGCCCCAGCATTTT.

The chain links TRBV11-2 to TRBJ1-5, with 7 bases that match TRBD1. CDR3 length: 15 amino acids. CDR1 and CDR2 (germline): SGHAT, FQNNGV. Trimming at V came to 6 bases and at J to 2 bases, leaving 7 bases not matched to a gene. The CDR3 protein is CASSLGDRGNQPQHF. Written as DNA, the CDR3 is TGTGCCAGCAGTTTGGGAGACAGGGGCAATCAGCCCCAGCATTTT.

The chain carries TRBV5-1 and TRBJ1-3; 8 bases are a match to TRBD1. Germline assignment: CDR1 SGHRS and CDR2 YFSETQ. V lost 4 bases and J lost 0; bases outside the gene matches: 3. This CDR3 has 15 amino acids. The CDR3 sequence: CASSRTGTSGNTIYF. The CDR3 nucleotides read TGCGCCAGCAGCCGGACAGGGACCTCTGGAAACACCATATATTTT.

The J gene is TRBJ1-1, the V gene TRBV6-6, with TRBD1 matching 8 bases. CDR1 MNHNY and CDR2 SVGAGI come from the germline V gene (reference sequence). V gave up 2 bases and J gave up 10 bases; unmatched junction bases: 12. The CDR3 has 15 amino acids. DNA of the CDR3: TGTGCCAGCAGTTACAAGACCGCGACAGGGGAAGGAGCTTTCTTT. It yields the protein CASSYKTATGEGAFF.

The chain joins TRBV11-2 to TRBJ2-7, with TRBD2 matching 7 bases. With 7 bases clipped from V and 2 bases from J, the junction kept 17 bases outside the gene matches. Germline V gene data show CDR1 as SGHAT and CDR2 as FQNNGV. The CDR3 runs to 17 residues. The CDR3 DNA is TGTGCCAGCACGAGGAGCACTAGCGAGGCGTCCACCTACGAGCAGTACTTC. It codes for CASTRSTSEASTYEQYF.

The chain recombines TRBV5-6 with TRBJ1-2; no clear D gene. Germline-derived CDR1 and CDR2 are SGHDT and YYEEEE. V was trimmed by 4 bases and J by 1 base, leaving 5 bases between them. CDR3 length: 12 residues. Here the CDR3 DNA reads TGTGCCAGCAGCGCGTTTAACTATGGCTACACCTTC. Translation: CASSAFNYGYTF.

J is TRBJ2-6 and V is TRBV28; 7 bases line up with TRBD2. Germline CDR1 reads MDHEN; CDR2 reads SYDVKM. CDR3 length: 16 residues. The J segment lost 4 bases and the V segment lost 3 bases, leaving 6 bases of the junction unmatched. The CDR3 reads CASSFPGGAGANVLTF. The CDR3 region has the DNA TGTGCCAGCAGTTTCCCGGGGGGTGCCGGGGCCAACGTCCTGACTTTC.

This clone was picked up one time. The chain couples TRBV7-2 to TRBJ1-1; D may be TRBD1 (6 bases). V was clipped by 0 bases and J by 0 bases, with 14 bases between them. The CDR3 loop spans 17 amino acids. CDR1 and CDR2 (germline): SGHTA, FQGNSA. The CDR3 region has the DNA TGTGCCAGCAGCTTAGCGGTTGGGGGCTTGTTGAACACTGAAGCTTTCTTT. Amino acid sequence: CASSLAVGGLLNTEAFF.